The 9 T cell receptor beta chains listed next were all sequenced from one sample in a study of blood T cell repertoires in COVID-19 (TCRdb year 2020). Library preparation used the immunoSEQ multiplex PCR assay. The source is immuneACCESS, and TCRdb retained only in-frame sequences with V and J called. Part of the clones is not carried over; for the studies checked, unresolved V genes explain less than half of this, and the remainder is unexplained. In this sample the table shows about 110,000 clones, 75% to 90% of which occur a single time. Of the sample, around 5.5% falls within the top ten clones. Sequencing was carried out using peripheral blood. All receptors derive from a woman aged 55-75 years with COVID-19, enrolled during active disease.

J is TRBJ2-3 and V is TRBV30, with 10 bases that match TRBD2. V lost 5 bases, J lost 6 bases, and 11 bases stayed unmatched. This CDR3 region has 15 residues. Germline values: CDR1 GTSNPN, CDR2 SVGIG (reference sequence). DNA for the CDR3: TGTGCCTGGGGGAGCGGGGGGGCCGATTTGGATACGCAGTATTTT. This translates into CAWGSGGADLDTQYF.

This sequence joins TRBV27 and TRBJ2-1, with 8 bases matching TRBD2. CDR1 is MNHEY, CDR2 SMNVEV, per germline (reference sequence). The CDR3 is made up of 15 amino acids. Trimming took 7 bases from V and 2 from J; bases not matched to a gene: 7. DNA of the CDR3: TGTGCCAGCAAGGCGGGGGGCCGACCCTACAATGAGCAGTTCTTC. Its translation is CASKAGGRPYNEQFF.

This clone was seen a single time. This rearrangement joins TRBV27 to TRBJ2-1; no clear D gene. In germline, CDR1 is MNHEY, CDR2 SMNVEV (reference sequence). Trimming removed 3 bases at V and 8 bases at J, with 11 bases between. The CDR3 sequence is 13 residues long. The CDR3 nucleotides are TGTGCCAGCAGTTTGAGGTCTATCGATGAGCAGTTCTTC. This translates into CASSLRSIDEQFF.

V and J are TRBV19 and TRBJ2-5, with 7 bases aligning to TRBD2. V lost 5 bases, J lost 0 bases, and 3 bases stayed unmatched. Germline V lookup: CDR1 LNHDA, CDR2 SQIVND (reference sequence). CDR3 length: 14 residues. CDR3 region: CASSSGGYQETQYF. The CDR3 coding sequence is TGTGCCAGTAGTTCCGGGGGGTACCAAGAGACCCAGTACTTC.

This chain uses TRBV7-9 with TRBJ1-1; TRBD1 might be the D (5 bases). The germline gives CDR1 SEHNR, CDR2 FQNEAQ (reference sequence). The V end was cut by 0 bases, the J end by 3 bases, with 14 bases between. CDR3 length: 16 amino acids. This chain's CDR3 is CASSLALRGYDTEAFF. CDR3 in DNA: TGTGCCAGCAGCTTAGCGCTGCGGGGGTATGACACTGAAGCTTTCTTT.

This rearrangement joins TRBV7-8 to TRBJ1-2; a weak D match, TRBD1 (5 bases). Trimming stripped 5 bases from V and 1 base from J, with 8 bases between. The CDR3 has 13 residues. Germline-derived CDR1 and CDR2 are SGHVS and FQNEAQ. As DNA, the CDR3 is TGTGCCAGCAGCCCGGACATTAACTATGGCTACACCTTC. It translates to CASSPDINYGYTF.

The CDR3 sequence is CASSHWQVSDTQYF. The CDR3 nucleotides read TGTGCCAGCAGCCACTGGCAGGTTTCAGATACGCAGTATTTT. The V and J genes are TRBV7-9 and TRBJ2-3; D gene ambiguous. The length of the CDR3 is 14 residues. Germline loops: CDR1 SEHNR, CDR2 FQNEAQ (reference sequence). V was cut by 5 bases and J by 4 bases, with 13 bases left in between.

J is TRBJ2-2 and V is TRBV4-3; no clear D gene. V gave up 0 bases and J gave up 5 bases, with 13 bases separating them. This CDR3 is built from 16 residues. Germline V gene sequence: CDR1 LGHNA, CDR2 YSLEER. The CDR3 nucleotides read TGCGCCAGCAGCCAAGATGGATCCGGGTCAACCGGGGAGCTGTTTTTT. Translation: CASSQDGSGSTGELFF.

The chain joins TRBV6-2 or TRBV6-3 to TRBJ2-7; D possibly corresponds to TRBD1 (6 bases). The V gene lost 5 bases and the J gene lost 6 bases, with 14 bases spanning the gap. The CDR3 extends over 13 amino acids. The germline gives CDR1 MNHEY, CDR2 SVGEGT. The CDR3 spells CASSPGVTGEQYF. CDR3 bases: TGTGCCAGCAGTCCGGGCGTGACAGGCGAGCAGTACTTC.